This TCR beta chain was observed in a study of cytomegalovirus exposure and HLA in healthy donors (dated by TCRdb to about 2017). Context from the whole study: An earlier analysis of approximately 600 of the donors reported approximately 290 Gb of sequence data and roughly 110 million unique TCR beta sequences from about 200 million T cells. An early release that covered some 630 HLA-typed donors contained about 300 gigabases of sequencing data and roughly 84 million unique TCR sequences. Among the roughly 430 genotyped donors, roughly 80% belonged to the genetic ancestry cluster associated with self-reported Caucasian donors. The aim of the study was to test whether cataloging public T cell receptors could identify signatures of past pathogen exposure. The T cell repertoires of 666 subjects were profiled by immunosequencing and related to cytomegalovirus serostatus. A separate validation cohort of 100 to 150 different subjects was used in addition to the 666-subject first cohort. The study combined high-throughput TCR immunosequencing, statistical association of individual TCRs with disease status, and machine learning to predict cytomegalovirus infection status. To study patterns of TCR occurrence, a later analysis re-analyzed previously published TCR beta repertoires from 550 to 800 donors and added high-resolution HLA genotyping. In the later analysis, no new phenotypic data were used to find candidate immune exposures; instead, reliance was placed on TCR beta sequences and their occurrence across donors. An earlier analysis of 587 of the donors used high-throughput TCR beta sequencing to judge whether each TCR beta V gene segment behaved as functional or pseudogenic. Alongside the repertoire data, information on donor age, sex, ethnicity and CMV serostatus was compiled. In a later genetic analysis, genome-wide SNP genotypes for about three fifths of the roughly 670 donors were used, and that subset was treated as a discovery cohort. Every repertoire in the discovery cohort had been generated on one and the same sequencing platform. HLA typing included class I and class II loci at four-digit resolution. The number of typed donors differed by locus: roughly 620-630 for A, B, C, DRB1 and DQB1; 500 to 550 for DQA1; 606 for DPA1; and about 450 for DPB1. Four or five DR-DQ haplotypes were treated as single units for association and clustering because of strong linkage in the cohort. On average, around 230,000 unique TCR beta nucleotide sequences were sequenced per donor among 398 genotyped donors of the cohort, with roughly 18% of those sequences being non-productive.

This clone has a handful of counts. The antigen it binds to is not known. Base qualities are not provided; no much larger clone lies one nucleotide away. Results the study describes overall, beyond this receptor: A later analysis found that HLA-associated TCR beta chains were more clonally expanded and had lower generation probabilities than equally common non-associated chains. The study gave a list of around 170 TCR beta chains associated with cytomegalovirus. A later analysis found that TCR association rates varied across HLA loci, with DRB1 alleles showing the most associated TCRs and HLA-C alleles the fewest. In a later analysis, most CMV-associated TCR beta chains were found to appear HLA-restricted, with HLA associations seemingly driven largely by CMV exposure. About 15 rarely observed V segments, including chromosome 9 orphons, were excluded from the earlier analysis of approximately 500 of the donors because counts were too low. Specific HLA alleles were associated with about 17,000 TCR beta sequences at a false discovery rate of 0.05 in a later analysis. According to a later analysis, parvovirus B19, influenza, CMV and Epstein-Barr virus appeared linked to several top co-occurrence clusters. Roughly uniform sequencing depth across donors was assumed in presence/absence analyses, although this assumption may not hold. Most TCR sequences were observed very rarely across donors, whereas some public TCRs were present in many individuals. It was suggested by the authors that the approach could potentially be generalized to other disease states and immunological phenotypes. Immune exposure information for the cohort was limited to CMV serostatus. A further reported finding was that TCR beta sequences accurately predicted the HLA-A and HLA-B alleles for most subjects in the first cohort. The classifier was reported to diagnose cytomegalovirus status with high specificity and sensitivity in both the original cohort and the validation cohort. Because the 87-base-pair reads could not distinguish some IMGT-functional V segments, including TRBV6-2 and TRBV6-3, those segments were excluded. Compared with the roughly 700-donor mean, donors in an Asian-associated ancestry cluster had fewer N-insertions in productive TCRs, according to a later genetic analysis. Strong co-occurrence of HLA alleles, especially DR and DQ, made assigning TCR associations to individual alleles difficult. A later genetic analysis associated a missense DCLRE1C variant with V-gene and J-gene trimming of TCR beta chains, and an independent cohort replicated the association. A few of the identified cytomegalovirus-associated TCR beta chains were confirmed in vitro to be specific for cytomegalovirus antigens. A group of highly shared sequence variants was considered likely to be a technical artifact of the sequencing pipeline. Because HLA typing was unavailable for some donors at each locus, only the typed subset was used in association tests. Correlated functional status among segregating V segments might be attributable to linkage disequilibrium, but an unknown experimental factor could not be ruled out. In an earlier analysis of 587 of the donors, most TCR beta V segments appeared in productive rearrangements about 87% or about 30% of the time, broadly matching IMGT annotations. Only TCR beta chains were sequenced in this cohort, and the absence of alpha or paired-chain data limited detectable features.

CDR1 and CDR2, looked up from the germline V gene (reference sequence), are SGHNT and YYREEE. Including the terminal cysteine and phenylalanine, the CDR3 comprises 16 residues. Of the read, only the CDR3 DNA is kept; its 48 bases are in frame from base 1. After removal of 4 bases from V and 4 bases from J, the junction retains 11 bases not matched to a gene. The cohort consisted of 666 healthy bone marrow donors. Cohort members were all nominally healthy when sampled, although unrecorded immune exposures were likely present. The donor tested CMV seronegative and was one of the 352 seronegative cohort members. A peripheral blood sample was provided by each donor, and peripheral blood mononuclear cells were used for TCR beta sequencing. The Qiagen DNeasy Blood Extraction Kit was used to extract genomic DNA from the blood cell samples. Receptor amplification or capture employed the immunoSEQ multiplex PCR assay. For the multiplex PCR, a mixture combining 60 forward primers for TCR Vbeta segments and 13 reverse primers for TCR Jbeta segments was used. The CDR3 region of rearranged TCR beta genes was amplified from genomic DNA with a multiplex PCR assay. Amplified TCR beta libraries were sequenced as 87-base-pair reads on the Illumina HiSeq System. The published analysis was carried out like this. A later analysis tallied 80 million to 95 million unique TCR beta chains across the 666 repertoires, and about 12 million of those chains were shared by two or more donors. Raw reads were error-corrected and collapsed into unique sequences by a nearest-neighbor algorithm in which closely related sequences were merged to remove PCR and sequencing errors. V, D and J gene segments were assigned by aligning CDR3 sequences to IMGT reference sequences. For a sequence to be retained, a match of at least six nucleotides was required to both a V gene segment and a J gene segment. Rearrangements were classified as productive when the CDR3 lacked stop codons and remained in frame with V and J, and all other rearrangements were classified as non-productive. Following IMGT convention, CDR3 was defined as the stretch from the second conserved V-encoded cysteine to the conserved J-encoded phenylalanine. The earlier analysis of around 640 of the donors excluded sequences that lacked an unambiguous match to a single V gene segment. An earlier analysis of 587 of the donors called V segments functional above 56.7% productive rearrangements and segregating when the between-donor standard deviation exceeded 5%. A statistical classification framework was built to diagnose cytomegalovirus status from the catalog of TCR beta chain sequences. In a later analysis, TCR nucleotide sequences were compared against IMGT/GENE-DB human TR gene sequences so that V and J genes could be assigned. Using the TCRdist pipeline, a later analysis assigned CDR3 sequences along with most-parsimonious VDJ recombination scenarios. In a later analysis, each TCR beta chain was defined by its CDR3 amino acid sequence together with its V-gene family, and reads lacking a unique V-gene family were excluded. A later analysis removed 592 highly shared, low-generation-probability nucleotide sequences to deal with suspected cross-contamination and a sequencing artifact. In a later analysis, a clonal expansion index was calculated for each public chain from normalized within-repertoire ranks of inferred template counts. In a later analysis, generation probabilities were computed with a VDJ recombination model fitted to out-of-frame rearrangements, and the resulting probabilities were checked against IGoR. Hypergeometric tests were used in a later analysis to score TCR-TCR, TCR-HLA and TCR-CMV co-occurrence, with a repertoire-size bias correction applied to the TCR pairs. A later analysis estimated false discovery rates by permuting HLA or CMV assignments 20 times. In a later analysis, co-occurring TCRs were grouped with DBSCAN, and TCRdist sequence similarity was added when clustering was performed within HLA-allele-positive subsets. Repertoires with fewer than 30,000 or more than 120,000 public chains, plus five repertoires with anomalous nucleotide sharing, were excluded from co-occurrence clustering. TCRdb took this table from immuneACCESS and kept in-frame rearrangements with V and J called. Such tables lack part of the clones; where checked against another copy, unresolved V genes explain under half of the gap, and the rest is unexplained. D and trimming were read from the DNA, whereas the V and J calls and clone size are those reported in that table. A total of roughly 110,000 clones appear in this sample, 70% to 80% of them only once. 3.6% of the sample is held by the ten biggest clonotypes.

Recombination joined TRBV5-4 with TRBJ2-5; 9 bases in the middle match TRBD1. This receptor was taken from a man aged 55-75 years in good health and CMV-seronegative. Sequenced: PBMCs. The CDR3 region reads CASSPKTGGVVETQYF. The nucleotide sequence reads as follows: TGTGCCAGCAGCCCTAAAACAGGGGGCGTCGTAGAGACCCAGTACTTC.